The T cell receptor beta chain described here comes from a study of T cell responses to AZD1222 COVID-19 vaccine. Points from the study as a whole: Of spike-specific TCRs, nearly half reportedly target regions left unmutated in variants. None of the repertoires were sampled until the peak T cell response had passed. Females outnumbered males among donors, who were mostly white British; clonal diversity was possibly underestimated.

V was clipped by 3 bases and J by 5 bases; unmatched bases: 12. There are 16 residues in the CDR3. The V gene's germline CDR1 is SGHRS and CDR2 YFSETQ. On this clone: Its antigen is currently unknown.

Clones were read by immunoSEQ multiplex PCR, and TCRdb kept only the in-frame ones, dropping some. Here the sample spans tens of thousands of clones, 90% being singletons. This chain joins TRBV5-1 and TRBJ1-2; 8 bases fit TRBD1. The input for sequencing was peripheral blood, taken on day 0 of AZD1222 vaccination. The sequence was obtained from an adult in good health. CDR3 sequence reads: CASSSGQEPMLYGYTF. In DNA form, the CDR3 reads TGCGCCAGCAGCTCGGGACAGGAACCTATGCTGTATGGCTACACCTTC.